The 13 T cell receptor beta chains listed next were all sequenced from one sample in a study of cytomegalovirus exposure and HLA in healthy donors. The method was immunoSEQ multiplex PCR; TCRdb's version includes in-frame clones alone and lacks a portion of them. The sample holds about 250,000 clones, roughly nine tenths seen once. Sequenced: PBMCs. The source is a man between 18 and 35 years old in good health and CMV-seropositive.

This chain links TRBV9 with TRBJ1-2; D might be TRBD1 (5 bases). Trimming cost V 4 bases and J 4 bases, with 20 bases left between them. This CDR3 comprises 16 residues. Germline V gene lookup returns CDR1 SGDLS and CDR2 YYNGEE. The CDR3 sequence: CASSTPWDGVGYGYTF. The CDR3 DNA reads as TGTGCCAGCAGCACCCCCTGGGACGGGGTGGGCTATGGCTACACCTTC.

The V and J genes are TRBV29-1 and TRBJ2-5; 9 positions agree with TRBD1. Trimming removed 6 bases from V and 4 bases from J; junction bases left unmatched: 6. There are 13 residues in the CDR3. The germline V gene has CDR1 SQVTM and CDR2 ANQGSEA. The CDR3 DNA reads TGCAGCGTCCGACAGGGGGGAGGAGAGACCCAGTACTTC. It translates to CSVRQGGGETQYF.

The sample holds one count of this clone. The chain uses TRBV5-1 and TRBJ2-1; 8 bases are a match to TRBD1. J gave up 0 bases and V 4 bases, and 15 bases lay outside the gene matches. The germline gives CDR1 SGHRS, CDR2 YFSETQ. The CDR3 length is 19 residues. CDR3 sequence: CASSPYGQGFPLSYNEQFF. For the CDR3, the DNA is TGCGCCAGCAGCCCGTACGGACAGGGCTTCCCCCTCTCCTACAATGAGCAGTTCTTC.

This clone was counted between two and nine times. The chain combines TRBV6-1 with TRBJ1-5; no definite D call. Looked up from germline, CDR1 is MNHNS and CDR2 is SASEGT. V was shortened by 8 bases and J by 2 bases, with 13 bases between the two germline ends. The CDR3 is 14 residues long. In DNA, the CDR3 is TGTGCCAGCGACGAGGTACGGGGCAATCAGCCCCAGCATTTT. Translating gives CASDEVRGNQPQHF.

This sequence joins TRBV10-3 and TRBJ1-2; 8 bases fit TRBD1. The CDR3 sequence is 13 residues long. Trimming took 2 bases from V and 8 from J; bases not matched to a gene: 4. Germline V lookup: CDR1 ENHRY, CDR2 SYGVKD. The CDR3 region has the DNA TGTGCCATCAGTGAGGACAGGGGCGAGGGCTACACCTTC. It codes for CAISEDRGEGYTF.

The gene calls are TRBV4-2 and TRBJ1-5, with D hard to call. Trimming removed 0 bases at V and 1 base at J, with 10 bases between. Germline CDR1 is LGHNA and CDR2 is YNFKEQ. This CDR3 spans 16 amino acids. CDR3 amino acids: CASSQDGGLSNQPQHF. As DNA, the CDR3 is TGTGCCAGCAGCCAAGACGGAGGGCTGAGCAATCAGCCCCAGCATTTT.

The chain links TRBV15 to TRBJ2-7; D perhaps matches TRBD1 (5 bases). Between the trimmed V and J ends, which lost 0 bases and 1 base, there was a span of 7 bases. The CDR3 has 14 amino acids. The V gene's germline CDR1 is LNHNV and CDR2 YYDKDF (reference sequence). This CDR3 is CATSRDRVSYEQYF. The CDR3 coding sequence is TGTGCCACCAGCAGAGACAGGGTTTCCTACGAGCAGTACTTC.

The genes are TRBV4-2 and TRBJ1-1; no definite D call. Trimming removed 0 bases at V and 0 bases at J, with 11 bases between. Germline-derived CDR1 and CDR2 are LGHNA and YNFKEQ. This CDR3 spans 16 amino acids. As DNA, the CDR3 is TGTGCCAGCAGCCAAGATTATAAGGGATTGAACACTGAAGCTTTCTTT. Its translation: CASSQDYKGLNTEAFF.

V and J are TRBV6-6 and TRBJ2-3, with 7 bases that match TRBD1. Germline V CDR1 and CDR2: MNHNY, SVGAGI (reference sequence). V trimming: 6 bases; J trimming: 0 bases; junction bases outside the gene matches: 3. The CDR3 covers 14 residues. The CDR3 sequence is CASSPTGSTDTQYF. Here the CDR3 DNA reads TGTGCCAGCAGCCCGACAGGGAGCACAGATACGCAGTATTTT.

CDR3 loop: CASRRSGTGGGFAYGYTF. CDR3 DNA sequence: TGTGCCAGCAGACGATCCGGGACAGGGGGCGGCTTTGCCTATGGCTACACCTTC. The V and J genes are TRBV7-4 and TRBJ1-2; 12 bases map to TRBD1. Trimming cost V 6 bases and J 4 bases; bases outside gene matches: 15. Germline V lookup: CDR1 SGHVT, CDR2 SQSDAQ. The CDR3 totals 18 residues.

V is TRBV11-2 and J is TRBJ2-2; D possibly uses TRBD1 or TRBD2 (5 bases each). Germline-derived CDR1 and CDR2 are SGHAT and FQNNGV. With 6 bases removed from V and 5 bases from J, the gap between germline ends came to 16 bases. The CDR3 loop spans 15 amino acids. CDR3 nucleotide sequence: TGTGCCAGCAGGACCCGGGGACGGACGACCGGGGAGCTGTTTTTT. It specifies CASRTRGRTTGELFF.

CDR3 region: CATSRERGYQPQHF. CDR3 sequence (DNA): TGTGCCACCAGCAGAGAAAGGGGTTATCAGCCCCAGCATTTT. V is TRBV15 and J is TRBJ1-5; TRBD1 is a possible D gene (5 bases). Trimming removed 0 bases at V and 5 bases at J, with 8 bases between. Looked up from germline, CDR1 is LNHNV and CDR2 is YYDKDF (reference sequence). The CDR3 has 14 amino acids.

This chain's CDR3 is CAWTKGTGIHNEQFF. The CDR3, as DNA: TGTGCCTGGACCAAAGGGACAGGGATACACAATGAGCAGTTCTTC. This chain connects TRBV30 to TRBJ2-1; 9 positions match TRBD1. With 4 bases clipped from V and 5 bases from J, the junction kept 9 bases outside the gene matches. This CDR3 contains 15 residues. Germline CDR1 is GTSNPN and CDR2 is SVGIG (reference sequence).